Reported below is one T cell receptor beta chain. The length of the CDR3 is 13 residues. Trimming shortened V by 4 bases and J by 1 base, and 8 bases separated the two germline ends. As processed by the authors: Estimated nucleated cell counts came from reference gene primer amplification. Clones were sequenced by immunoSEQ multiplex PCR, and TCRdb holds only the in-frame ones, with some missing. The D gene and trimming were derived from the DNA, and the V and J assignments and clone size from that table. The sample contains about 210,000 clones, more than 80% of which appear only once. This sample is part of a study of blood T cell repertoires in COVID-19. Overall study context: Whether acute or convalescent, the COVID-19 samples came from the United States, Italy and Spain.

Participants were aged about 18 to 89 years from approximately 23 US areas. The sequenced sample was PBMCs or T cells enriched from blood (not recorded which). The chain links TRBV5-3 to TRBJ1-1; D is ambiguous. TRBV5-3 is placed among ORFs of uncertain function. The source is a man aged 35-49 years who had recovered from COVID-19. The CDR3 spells CARSLAGNTEAFF. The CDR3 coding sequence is TGTGCCAGAAGCCTAGCGGGGAACACTGAAGCTTTCTTT.